This TCR beta chain was sequenced during a study of shared clonotypes between healthy human individuals (dated by TCRdb to about 2020). In the study overall: A couple of women and a few men aged 18 to 49 years were included in the cohort. Per donor, leukapheresis produced somewhere between about 0.9 and 9 billion PBMCs. Libraries were prepared and TCR repertoires were sequenced by different laboratories using diverse techniques, in order to increase sequencing depth and limit assay-specific biases. For each donor, three plates each were used for CD4 naive and CD4 memory, two plates were used for CD8 naive, and one plate was used for CD8 memory. Blood TCR repertoires of roughly 5 healthy adults were deeply sequenced to estimate repertoire size and the extent of clonotype sharing between individuals.

Using the deep immunoSEQ assay, TCR CDR3 regions were amplified from genomic DNA by multiplex PCR. Extracted genomic DNA from each cell subset was distributed evenly across all wells of several immunoSEQ 96-well plates, and each plate was treated as a replicate. Each replicate PCR for sorted subsets received about 200 ng genomic DNA, equal to about 29,000 T cell genomes. Purified libraries were measured with a Qubit 3.0 fluorometer, size-checked on a Bioanalyzer 2100, and measured again with the KAPA Library Quantification kit. Every immunoSEQ 96-well plate was sequenced on a dedicated single-read 150-cycle Illumina NextSeq 550 flow cell. As for the authors' bioinformatics: The immunoSEQ output contained only junctional sequences without quality scores, so filtering could not match that applied to full-length reads. To assign V/J genes and CDR3, sequences were annotated using PyIR, a Python wrapper for IgBLAST v1.9, with IMGT germline references. Reads were removed for weak V/J assignments (E-value above 1e-6), missing CDR3, stop codons, out-of-frame junctions, or ambiguous translated residues. V3J clonotypes were defined as sequences sharing the same inferred V gene, J gene, and CDR3 amino acid sequence. Percentage overlap between repertoires was calculated by dividing the number of shared unique clonotypes by the size of the smaller repertoire. Repertoire richness was assessed with RTK rarefaction, the Chao1 estimator, and Recon v2.1 estimates of unobserved clonotypes. OLGA was used to compute generation probabilities for all TCRbeta clonotypes that the gDNA method yielded from a few donors. TCRdb mirrors the immuneACCESS table, restricted to in-frame sequences. Some clones are absent from its copies; in checked studies, under half trace to an unresolved V gene, and the reason for the others is unknown. D and trimming come from the DNA, and the V and J calls and clone size come from that table. This sample holds a few hundred thousand clones; 60% to 80% were observed only once. The ten largest make up roughly 10% of the sample.

As for this clone: Its antigen has not been determined. Base qualities are not at hand, and no much larger clone is one base apart.

Study-level results and caveats: Because the study included only a small number of donors, the genetic and exposure-history diversity represented was limited. Clonotypes shared by all four sorted-subset donors showed higher generation probabilities than non-shared clonotypes. Incomplete sequencing was indicated by rarefaction of sorted-subset datasets, despite the large sequencing depth. Sampling was restricted to blood, and TCR repertoires in tissue are likely to differ from TCR repertoires in blood. Pairwise subsampling led to the expectation that sequencing depth would affect the degree of clonotype sharing among donors. Naive subsets generally had larger estimated clonotype richness than memory subsets. When several donors were compared, the shared fraction of clonotypes was about 5% for naive CD4, approximately 3.3% for naive CD8, 2.3% for memory CD4, and under 0.5% for memory CD8.

Looking up the germline V gene yields CDR1 KGHSH and CDR2 LQKENI. The CDR3, from cysteine to phenylalanine, totals 16 residues. Just CDR3 DNA is preserved here, 48 bases in frame from base 1. The V end gives up 6 bases and the J end 2 bases, leaving 9 bases in the junction not matched to a gene. The donors were healthy, HIV-negative adults with no recently reported acute infections or vaccinations. Only Caucasian adults living in Nashville, Tennessee, USA were represented among the donors. Magnetic negative selection was used to enrich CD4+ T cells, after which naive cells were positively selected on CD45RA and the negative fraction became the memory subset. Blood was obtained by leukapheresis, after which PBMCs were separated by Ficoll-Histopaque density gradient centrifugation and cryopreserved in liquid nitrogen vapor phase. Analytical flow cytometry was used to check the purity and quantity of every magnetically sorted T cell population. From each sorted fraction, genomic DNA was isolated and quantified by UV absorbance on a Nanodrop 2000c.

Recombination joined TRBV18 with TRBJ2-2; the central 7 bases match TRBD1. The TCR originated in a man younger than 45 in good health. The sample comprised memory CD4+ T cells sorted from blood. The cell subset or site label on this specimen signifies: CD45RA-negative fraction. The CDR3 is CASSRPTGRNTGELFF. The bases read TGTGCCAGCTCCCGCCCGACAGGGCGAAACACCGGGGAGCTGTTTTTT.